These 20 T cell receptor beta chains share one sample of origin, sequenced in a study of T cell responses to AZD1222 COVID-19 vaccine. Libraries were prepared by immunoSEQ multiplex PCR; TCRdb keeps only in-frame clonotypes and omits some of them. Of some 42,000 clones listed, approximately 88% are singletons. Here the sequenced sample was peripheral blood, taken 28 days after the second AZD1222 dose. These receptors came from an adult who received the AZD1222 COVID-19 vaccine.

J is TRBJ2-3 and V is TRBV9, with D hard to call. The V gene's germline CDR1 is SGDLS and CDR2 YYNGEE. This CDR3 has 13 amino acids. V gave up 2 bases and J gave up 2 bases, with 6 bases separating them. The CDR3 reads CASSVDLTDTQYF. CDR3 nucleotide sequence: TGTGCCAGCAGCGTGGACCTCACAGATACGCAGTATTTT.

This rearrangement joins TRBV14 to TRBJ2-7, with D tentatively TRBD1 or TRBD2 (5 bases each). Trimming left V 1 base short and J 2 bases short, with 12 bases between. The CDR3 is made up of 15 amino acids. The germline gives CDR1 SGHDN, CDR2 FVKESK. CDR3 in amino acids: CASSQGTGAAYEQYF. Written as DNA, the CDR3 is TGTGCCAGCAGCCAAGGAACCGGGGCCGCCTACGAGCAGTACTTC.

The CDR3 sequence is CASSLRGNAYNEQFF. The DNA for the CDR3 is TGTGCCAGCAGCTTAAGGGGGAACGCCTACAATGAGCAGTTCTTC. This chain joins TRBV7-9 and TRBJ2-1; possible D gene TRBD1, 6 bases. Germline CDR1 is SEHNR and CDR2 is FQNEAQ (reference sequence). The CDR3 length is 15 residues. V was pared by 2 bases and J by 2 bases, with 10 bases between.

The sample holds one count of this clone. V and J are TRBV5-1 and TRBJ1-1; 7 positions agree with TRBD1. CDR1 and CDR2 (germline): SGHRS, YFSETQ. V was pared by 4 bases and J by 4 bases, with 10 bases of the junction left unmatched. There are 15 residues in the CDR3. The CDR3 DNA follows: TGCGCCAGCAGCCTCGACAGGGCGATGGGCACTGAAGCTTTCTTT. It encodes CASSLDRAMGTEAFF.

The rearrangement uses TRBV3-1 (or the pseudogene TRBV3-2) and TRBJ1-4; D perhaps matches TRBD1 (5 bases). The CDR3 covers 13 residues. Germline V gene data show CDR1 as LGHDT and CDR2 as YNNKEL (reference sequence). Trimming removed 0 bases from V and 13 bases from J, with 12 bases in between. This chain's CDR3 is CASSQEGLRRLFF. CDR3 nucleotide sequence: TGTGCCAGCAGCCAAGAGGGACTCCGGAGACTGTTTTTT.

This clone showed up just a few times. The V gene is TRBV30, the J gene TRBJ1-1; 7 bases are shared with TRBD1. The length of the CDR3 is 11 residues. With 2 bases clipped from V and 11 bases from J, the junction kept 5 bases outside the gene matches. Germline V gives CDR1 GTSNPN, CDR2 SVGIG (reference sequence). As DNA, the CDR3 is TGTGCCTGGAGTAAGGGGGCGCATGCTTTCTTT. Protein sequence: CAWSKGAHAFF.

With regard to this clone: At one of its ends the junction is not consistent with the germline gene, which may arise from a read error. The gene calls are TRBV28 and TRBJ1-2, with 9 bases lining up with TRBD1. The CDR3 extends over 12 amino acids. In germline, CDR1 is MDHEN, CDR2 SYDVKM. CDR3 bases: TGTGCCAGCAGCTTATGGGGACAGGGATACACCTTC. Protein sequence: CASSLWGQGYTF.

This chain links TRBV10-3 with TRBJ1-1; 7 bases map to TRBD1. The CDR3 totals 13 residues. In germline, CDR1 is ENHRY, CDR2 SYGVKD. Trimming at V came to 6 bases and at J to 11 bases, leaving 12 bases not matched to a gene. CDR3 DNA sequence: TGTGCCATCAGAGGGGACAGCATAGGTTCGGCTTTCTTT. Protein product: CAIRGDSIGSAFF.

The chain recombines TRBV9 with TRBJ1-1, with D unclear. Trimming took 1 base from V and 5 from J, leaving 9 bases between them. CDR3 size: 13 residues. The V gene's germline CDR1 is SGDLS and CDR2 YYNGEE. Here the CDR3 DNA reads TGTGCCAGCAGCGTAACCCAAGGGACTGAAGCTTTCTTT. Translating gives CASSVTQGTEAFF. Drawing the rest from reference TRBV9 and TRBJ1-1, the complete variable domain is DSGVTQTPKHLITATGQRVTLRCSPRSGDLSVYWYQQSLDQGLQFLIQYYNGEERAKGNILERFSAQQFPDLHSELNLSSLELGDSALYFCASSVTQGTEAFFGQGTRLTVV.

This clone has more than one count but fewer than ten. V gene TRBV2 combines with J gene TRBJ1-6; the D gene is possibly TRBD1 (5 bases). The CDR3 is made up of 15 amino acids. Germline lookup yields CDR1 SNHLY and CDR2 FYNNEI. The ends were cut back, 7 bases at V and 8 bases at J, with 18 bases in the middle. The CDR3: CASTLGGATDSPLHF. CDR3 nucleotide sequence: TGTGCCAGCACTCTAGGAGGGGCAACGGATTCACCCCTCCACTTT.

DNA of the CDR3: TGTGCCAGCAGTGAATCGAGGGTAGGACAGCCCCAGCATTTT. Translating gives CASSESRVGQPQHF. This chain joins TRBV6-1 and TRBJ1-5; unclear D gene. From germline, CDR1 is MNHNS and CDR2 SASEGT. The CDR3 sequence is 14 residues long. Trimming cost V 2 bases and J 7 bases, with 12 bases left between them.

This rearrangement joins TRBV7-6 to TRBJ2-2, with unresolved D. In germline, CDR1 is SGHVS, CDR2 FNYEAQ. The ends were cut back, 2 bases at V and 5 bases at J, with 9 bases in the middle. This CDR3 is built from 14 residues. CDR3 DNA: TGTGCCAGCAGCTTAAGTCTCACTACCGGGGAGCTGTTTTTT. It is translated as CASSLSLTTGELFF.

V usage is TRBV29-1 and J usage is TRBJ2-5, with D tentatively TRBD1 (5 bases). The germline gives CDR1 SQVTM, CDR2 ANQGSEA. V lost 4 bases and J 3 bases, leaving 12 bases between the germline ends. This CDR3 contains 13 residues. In nucleotides, the CDR3 is TGCAGCGTTGCCCAGGGCGTAAAAGAGACCCAGTACTTC. Protein sequence: CSVAQGVKETQYF.

The chain recombines TRBV10-3 with TRBJ1-4; TRBD1 aligns across 7 bases. V trimming: 6 bases; J trimming: 0 bases; junction bases outside the gene matches: 13. Germline-derived CDR1 and CDR2 are ENHRY and SYGVKD. The CDR3 loop spans 18 amino acids. CDR3 DNA: TGTGCCATCAGCAGGGGGACACCGACTTCCGCAACTAATGAAAAACTGTTTTTT. As protein: CAISRGTPTSATNEKLFF.

The CDR3 DNA is TGTGCCAGCAGCCCGGGGGACAGGGGCGAGCAGTACTTC. Protein sequence: CASSPGDRGEQYF. This chain connects TRBV7-2 to TRBJ2-7, with 10 bases identical to TRBD1. The CDR3 has 13 residues. V shed 5 bases and J 6 bases; nucleotides not matched to a gene: 4. Germline CDR1 and CDR2: SGHTA and FQGNSA.

The chain carries TRBV28 and TRBJ1-2; 8 nucleotides match TRBD1. The germline CDR1 and CDR2 sequences are MDHEN and SYDVKM. Unmatched junction bases numbered 5, after V lost 5 bases and J lost 6 bases. The CDR3 totals 13 residues. The DNA for the CDR3 is TGTGCCAGCAGTACCCAGGGGGCACATGGCTACACCTTC. Translated, it gives CASSTQGAHGYTF.

The chain joins TRBV7-9 to TRBJ1-4; D remains ambiguous. Trimming stripped 3 bases from V and 7 bases from J, with 12 bases between. Germline values: CDR1 SEHNR, CDR2 FQNEAQ (reference sequence). The CDR3 is made up of 14 amino acids. In DNA, the CDR3 is TGTGCCAGCAGCTTGTTTGGGAGGAGTGAAAAACTGTTTTTT. Translation: CASSLFGRSEKLFF.

The chain recombines TRBV3-1 (or the pseudogene TRBV3-2) with TRBJ2-7; unclear D gene. Germline V gene data show CDR1 as LGHDT and CDR2 as YNNKEL (reference sequence). The CDR3 has 12 residues. Trimming removed 2 bases from V and 11 bases from J, with 13 bases in between. DNA for the CDR3: TGTGCCAGCAGCCAACGGTCAGGCCCCAAGTACTTC. Protein product: CASSQRSGPKYF.

This clone was counted a few times. This chain uses TRBV7-6 with TRBJ1-5, with TRBD1 matching over 10 bases. Germline CDR1 reads SGHVS; CDR2 reads FNYEAQ. The trim removed 5 bases at V and 3 bases at J, leaving 16 bases unmatched. The CDR3 totals 19 residues. CDR3 DNA sequence: TGTGCCAGCAGCCCCGGGACAGGGGCGCTACACGTCAACAATCAGCCCCAGCATTTT. Translation: CASSPGTGALHVNNQPQHF.

The chain couples TRBV19 to TRBJ1-2; maybe TRBD1 (6 bases). CDR1 is LNHDA, CDR2 SQIVND, per germline (reference sequence). The CDR3 is made up of 13 amino acids. The ends were cut back, 7 bases at V and 1 base at J, with 10 bases in the middle. The CDR3: CASKGEDNYGYTF. The DNA for the CDR3 is TGTGCCAGTAAGGGGGAGGATAACTATGGCTACACCTTC.